This passage covers 28 T cell receptor beta chains from one sample sequenced in a study of neoadjuvant anti-PD-1 for oral cavity cancer. TCRdb keeps only in-frame clones here, not all; method: immunoSEQ multiplex PCR. The sample holds approximately 14,000 clones; approximately 71% are singletons and the top ten take less than 3.5%. Material: PBMCs, obtained before nivolumab (anti-PD-1) treatment. The origin of the receptors is a person aged 35-79 years with oral cavity squamous cell carcinoma.

The CDR3 DNA reads TGTGCCAGCAGCTTGGGTTTTGGGGGAGTTATGACTGAAGCTTTCTTT. Translation gives CASSLGFGGVMTEAFF. The genes are TRBV5-6 and TRBJ1-1; the D gene is possibly TRBD1 (5 bases). The V gene lost 0 bases and the J gene lost 5 bases, with 17 bases spanning the gap. The CDR3 covers 16 residues. Per germline, CDR1 SGHDT and CDR2 YYEEEE.

This clone has just one count. The V gene is TRBV5-1, the J gene TRBJ2-2; no reliable D call. Germline CDR1 reads SGHRS; CDR2 reads YFSETQ. The CDR3 runs to 16 residues. V was cut by 1 base and J by 2 bases, with 12 bases left in between. CDR3 residues: CASSLKVSANTGELFF. The CDR3 DNA is TGCGCCAGCAGCTTGAAGGTATCAGCTAACACCGGGGAGCTGTTTTTT.

The rearrangement joins TRBV27 to TRBJ2-3; D not certain. There are 15 residues in the CDR3. Germline V gives CDR1 MNHEY, CDR2 SMNVEV (reference sequence). Trimming shortened V by 4 bases and J by 6 bases, and 17 bases separated the two germline ends. CDR3: CASSSWNPGRDTQYF. CDR3 sequence (DNA): TGTGCCAGCAGTTCCTGGAATCCTGGACGGGATACGCAGTATTTT.

The CDR3, as DNA: TGTGCCATCAGTGCTCCGGACGTGGGGCAAGAGACCCAGTACTTC. Protein: CAISAPDVGQETQYF. The rearrangement joins TRBV10-3 to TRBJ2-5; D is unresolved. Trimming left V 4 bases short and J 2 bases short, with 14 bases between. The CDR3 spans 15 residues. Germline V gene data show CDR1 as ENHRY and CDR2 as SYGVKD.

This clone has only one observation. The gene calls are TRBV6-6 and TRBJ1-1, with a tentative D call TRBD1 (5 bases). Germline V gene data show CDR1 as MNHNY and CDR2 as SVGAGI (reference sequence). This CDR3 spans 14 amino acids. V was shortened by 7 bases and J by 5 bases, with 17 bases between the two germline ends. The CDR3 coding sequence is TGTGCCAGCAAAGGGGCAGGGTGGGATACTGAAGCTTTCTTT. This codes for CASKGAGWDTEAFF.

This chain uses TRBV9 with TRBJ1-2; D gene uncertain. This CDR3 is 18 amino acids long. Per germline, CDR1 SGDLS and CDR2 YYNGEE. V dropped 0 bases and J dropped 1 base, with 19 bases sitting between them. The DNA of the CDR3 is TGTGCCAGCAGCGTAGGGGCAGAACCATACCCTCTTAACTATGGCTACACCTTC. Amino acid sequence: CASSVGAEPYPLNYGYTF.

V and J are TRBV19 and TRBJ1-1, with D hard to call. Germline V CDR1 and CDR2: LNHDA, SQIVND (reference sequence). Trimming left V 1 base short and J 8 bases short, with 11 bases between. CDR3 length equals 13 residues. The CDR3 reads CASSIGLEGEAFF. The DNA of the CDR3 is TGTGCCAGTAGTATAGGTCTGGAGGGAGAAGCTTTCTTT.

The chain uses TRBV2 and TRBJ2-2; possibly TRBD1 for D (5 bases). V gave up 5 bases and J gave up 6 bases, with 10 bases separating them. Germline values: CDR1 SNHLY, CDR2 FYNNEI. This CDR3 contains 13 residues. This chain's CDR3 is CASSQDSSGELFF. The CDR3 region has the DNA TGTGCCAGCAGTCAAGACAGCTCCGGGGAGCTGTTTTTT.

V gene TRBV5-5 combines with J gene TRBJ1-5; 10 bases agree with TRBD1. CDR1 and CDR2 (germline): SGHKS, YYEKEE (reference sequence). Trimming removed 4 bases from V and 3 bases from J; junction bases left unmatched: 7. This CDR3 region has 16 residues. As DNA, the CDR3 is TGTGCCAGCAGCATCGTAGACAGGGGGCACAATCAGCCCCAGCATTTT. This sequence encodes CASSIVDRGHNQPQHF.

The V and J genes are TRBV25-1 and TRBJ2-7, with D hard to call. The CDR3 spans 13 residues. V lost 10 bases and J 0 bases, leaving 13 bases between the germline ends. In germline, CDR1 is MGHDK, CDR2 SYGVNS. The CDR3 sequence: CANPQLSSYEQYF. CDR3 in DNA: TGTGCCAACCCTCAATTGAGCTCCTACGAGCAGTACTTC.

V usage is TRBV2 and J usage is TRBJ2-1; TRBD1 matches 7 bases. The V gene end was trimmed by 6 bases and the J gene end by 15 bases; junction bases not matched to a gene: 8. Germline V gene sequence: CDR1 SNHLY, CDR2 FYNNEI. CDR3 length: 11 residues. The CDR3 nucleotides read TGTGCCAGCAGAGAGGGGGCGGTTACGTTCTTC. It specifies CASREGAVTFF. The full variable domain, its missing parts supplied by reference TRBV2 and TRBJ2-1, is EPEVTQTPSHQVTQMGQEVILRCVPISNHLYFYWYRQILGQKVEFLVSFYNNEISEKSEIFDDQFSVERPDGSNFTLKIRSTKLEDSAMYFCASREGAVTFFGPGTRLTVL.

CDR3 protein: CASSPQEWGTIYEQYF. Here the CDR3 DNA reads TGTGCCAGCAGCCCCCAAGAATGGGGCACTATCTACGAGCAGTACTTC. This chain joins TRBV7-8 and TRBJ2-7, with D possibly being TRBD1 (5 bases). Between the trimmed V and J ends, which lost 5 bases and 3 bases, there was a span of 20 bases. The CDR3 has 16 residues. Germline V CDR1 and CDR2: SGHVS, FQNEAQ.

The chain carries TRBV5-1 and TRBJ2-1; 10 bases fit TRBD2. In germline, CDR1 is SGHRS, CDR2 YFSETQ. Germline trimming cut 4 bases from V and 3 bases from J; bases unmatched to any gene: 7. CDR3 length equals 16 residues. DNA for the CDR3: TGCGCCAGCAGCCTGGCGCTAGCGGGGGTCTACAATGAGCAGTTCTTC. It yields the protein CASSLALAGVYNEQFF.

The chain combines TRBV5-5 with TRBJ2-2; the D is unclear. Trimming shortened V by 0 bases and J by 8 bases, and 11 bases separated the two germline ends. Germline V gene lookup returns CDR1 SGHKS and CDR2 YYEKEE (reference sequence). The CDR3 consists of 14 residues. CDR3 protein: CASSLDPFGGELFF. The CDR3 nucleotides are TGTGCCAGCAGCTTGGACCCGTTCGGTGGGGAGCTGTTTTTT.

This clone was detected a few times. The V gene is TRBV11-3, the J gene TRBJ2-2; D remains unclear. Germline V lookup: CDR1 SGHNT, CDR2 YENEEA. The CDR3 runs to 17 residues. Trimming took off 0 bases at V and 3 bases at J, with 14 bases between the two ends. CDR3 residues: CASSLDMGGQDTGELFF. CDR3 DNA sequence: TGTGCCAGCAGCTTAGATATGGGTGGGCAGGACACCGGGGAGCTGTTTTTT.

This chain links TRBV4-1 with TRBJ2-7, with 8 nucleotides matching TRBD1. V shed 4 bases and J 3 bases; nucleotides not matched to a gene: 14. This CDR3 is 17 amino acids long. Germline CDR1 MGHRA, CDR2 YSYEKL. This CDR3 reads CASSRIIQGGGFYEQYF. The CDR3 coding sequence is TGCGCCAGCAGCCGGATTATACAGGGGGGCGGTTTCTACGAGCAGTACTTC.

This clone was seen a handful of times. This sequence joins TRBV10-2 and TRBJ1-1; D is unresolved. Trimming shortened V by 6 bases and J by 6 bases, and 5 bases separated the two germline ends. The CDR3 is 10 amino acids. Germline V gene data show CDR1 as WSHSY and CDR2 as SAAADI. The CDR3 DNA reads as TGCGCCAGCAGGGAGGCTGAAGCTTTCTTT. This translates into CASREAEAFF.

This clone showed up just once. V gene TRBV27 combines with J gene TRBJ2-5; no definite D call. CDR3 length: 13 residues. The V gene lost 4 bases and the J gene lost 0 bases, with 6 bases spanning the gap. The V gene's germline CDR1 is MNHEY and CDR2 SMNVEV (reference sequence). CDR3 in amino acids: CASSSPYQETQYF. DNA of the CDR3: TGTGCCAGCAGTTCCCCGTACCAAGAGACCCAGTACTTC.

V usage is TRBV7-9 and J usage is TRBJ2-5; D is uncertain. The CDR3 runs to 17 residues. The V end was cut by 5 bases, the J end by 5 bases, with 24 bases between. Germline values: CDR1 SEHNR, CDR2 FQNEAQ (reference sequence). The CDR3 protein is CASSLDISATAVETQYF. The CDR3 bases are TGTGCCAGCAGCCTAGACATCTCAGCCACGGCGGTTGAGACCCAGTACTTC.

CDR3 nucleotides: TGTGCCAGCAGCGTTGCGGGGTACGGGGGTGAGCAGTTCTTC. Protein product: CASSVAGYGGEQFF. The chain couples TRBV5-6 to TRBJ2-1; TRBD2 might be the D (6 bases). V shed 4 bases and J shed 9 bases, with 17 bases lying between them. The CDR3 extends over 14 amino acids. From germline, CDR1 is SGHDT and CDR2 YYEEEE.

The gene calls are TRBV11-2 and TRBJ2-7, with TRBD2 matching over 16 bases. The CDR3 consists of 18 residues. Germline-derived CDR1 and CDR2 are SGHAT and FQNNGV. V shed 5 bases, J shed 0 bases, and the junction held 7 bases outside the gene matches. CDR3 region: CASSPSGLAGGFSYEQYF. CDR3 nucleotides: TGTGCCAGCAGCCCCTCGGGACTAGCGGGGGGGTTCTCCTACGAGCAGTACTTC.

This sequence joins TRBV4-1 and TRBJ1-1; no definite D call. Germline loops: CDR1 MGHRA, CDR2 YSYEKL. Trimming took off 1 base at V and 5 bases at J, with 17 bases between the two ends. The CDR3 has 16 residues. In nucleotides, the CDR3 is TGCGCCAGCAGCCAAGTTAAGGGCCCGTTGGGGACTGAAGCTTTCTTT. It codes for CASSQVKGPLGTEAFF.

The chain uses TRBV7-9 and TRBJ2-1, with 15 bases aligning to TRBD2. V lost 6 bases, J lost 6 bases, and 0 bases stayed unmatched. The CDR3 is 14 residues long. In germline, CDR1 is SEHNR, CDR2 FQNEAQ (reference sequence). Here the CDR3 reads CASRGLAGGNEQFF. The CDR3 region has the DNA TGTGCCAGCAGGGGACTAGCGGGGGGCAATGAGCAGTTCTTC.

The chain recombines TRBV19 with TRBJ2-2; 8 bases are shared with TRBD2. Germline V gene lookup returns CDR1 LNHDA and CDR2 SQIVND (reference sequence). V lost 5 bases and J lost 0; bases outside the gene matches: 2. The CDR3 runs to 15 residues. CDR3 loop: CASSRLATNTGELFF. Here the CDR3 DNA reads TGTGCCAGTAGTCGACTAGCGACGAACACCGGGGAGCTGTTTTTT. Variable domain in full (rest from reference TRBV19 and TRBJ2-2): DGGITQSPKYLFRKEGQNVTLSCEQNLNHDAMYWYRQDPGQGLRLIYYSQIVNDFQKGDIAEGYSVSREKKESFPLTVTSAQKNPTAFYLCASSRLATNTGELFFGEGSRLTVL.

The chain is built from TRBV15 and TRBJ2-1; no firm D call. The CDR3 consists of 15 residues. Germline V lookup: CDR1 LNHNV, CDR2 YYDKDF (reference sequence). V lost 1 base to trimming and J lost 5 bases, with 12 bases between them. The CDR3 sequence: CATSRADLLNNEQFF. CDR3 nucleotide sequence: TGTGCCACCAGCAGAGCCGACTTATTAAACAATGAGCAGTTCTTC.

This chain joins TRBV10-1 and TRBJ2-5; TRBD2 matches at 9 bases. The CDR3 is 16 residues long. The germline V gene encodes CDR1 WNHNN and CDR2 SYGVQD (reference sequence). J was trimmed by 3 bases and V by 0 bases; bases with no gene match: 5. CDR3 sequence: CASSESGASGEETQYF. In nucleotides, the CDR3 is TGCGCCAGCAGTGAGTCCGGGGCTAGCGGGGAAGAGACCCAGTACTTC.

The genes are TRBV4-1 and TRBJ1-2, with D possibly TRBD1 on 5 matching bases. Trimming removed 0 bases at V and 5 bases at J, with 10 bases between. Germline loops: CDR1 MGHRA, CDR2 YSYEKL. This CDR3 has 14 residues. The CDR3 sequence is CASSQERQSYGYTF. In DNA, the CDR3 is TGCGCCAGCAGCCAAGAGAGACAGTCGTATGGCTACACCTTC.

The CDR3 here is CASSIAGLGGEQFF. The CDR3 nucleotides read TGTGCCAGTAGTATCGCGGGACTAGGGGGTGAGCAGTTCTTC. The chain recombines TRBV19 with TRBJ2-1; 8 positions match TRBD2. CDR1 is LNHDA, CDR2 SQIVND, per germline (reference sequence). V lost 3 bases to trimming and J lost 9 bases; unmatched junction nucleotides: 7. This CDR3 is built from 14 residues.